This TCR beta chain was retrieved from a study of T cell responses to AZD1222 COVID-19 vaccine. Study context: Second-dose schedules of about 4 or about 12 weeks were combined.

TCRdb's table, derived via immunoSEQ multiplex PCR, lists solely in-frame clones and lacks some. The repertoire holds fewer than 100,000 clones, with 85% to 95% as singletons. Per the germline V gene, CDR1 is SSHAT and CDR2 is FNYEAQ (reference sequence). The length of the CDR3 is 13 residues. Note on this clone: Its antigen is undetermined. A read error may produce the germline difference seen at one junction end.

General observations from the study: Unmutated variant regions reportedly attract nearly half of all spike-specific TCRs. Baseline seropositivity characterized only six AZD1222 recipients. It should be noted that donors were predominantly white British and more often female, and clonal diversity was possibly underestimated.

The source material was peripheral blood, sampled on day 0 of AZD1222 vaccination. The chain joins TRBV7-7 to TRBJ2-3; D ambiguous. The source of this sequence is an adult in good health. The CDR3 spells CASSLGEKDTQYF. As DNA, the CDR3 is TGTGCTAGCAGCTTAGGAGAGAAAGATACGCAGTATTTT.